This TCR beta chain was documented in a study of cytomegalovirus exposure and HLA in healthy donors. Study at large: The study placed over 65% of its 398 genotyped donors in the Caucasian-associated ancestry cluster. Notes on the study in general: Common viral pathogens were later found to be apparently linked to several of the most significant clusters. Analysis was performed later, and it showed HLA-associated TCR beta chains to be more clonally expanded than equally common others. In the analysis, some V segments, TRBV6-2 and TRBV6-3 included, were excluded as indistinguishable.

This CDR3 spans 14 amino acids. CDR1 and CDR2 from the germline V gene are KGHSH and LQKENI. V was trimmed by 6 bases and J by 5 bases, leaving 16 bases between them. PCR primers comprised 60 Vbeta and 13 Jbeta primers. TCRdb's copy holds only in-frame clones and misses some; the assay was immunoSEQ multiplex PCR. Here the sample spans 170,000 or so clones, over 60% being singletons. Concerning this clone: The antigen is unknown.

The sequence came from a man aged 35 to 55 in good health and CMV-seronegative. The material sequenced was PBMCs. The chain carries TRBV18 and TRBJ2-5; D is perhaps TRBD1 (6 bases). As DNA, the CDR3 is TGTGCCAGCTCCTCCGGGACATTCGAGGAGACCCAGTACTTC. Its protein is CASSSGTFEETQYF.